The source of this T cell receptor (beta chain) is a study of blood T cell repertoires in COVID-19. Study in general: Specimens from acute and convalescent COVID-19 originated in the United States, Italy and Spain.

V lost 7 bases and J 4 bases, leaving 13 bases between the germline ends. The germline V gene encodes CDR1 MNHEY and CDR2 SVGAGI. The CDR3 runs 13 residues. Assay: immunoSEQ multiplex PCR; the TCRdb copy retains only in-frame clones and omits some. The sample holds 200,000 to 250,000 clones, around 83% seen once. This receptor was identified in a man in his forties or fifties with acute or convalescent COVID-19. Sample: peripheral blood. This chain uses TRBV6-5 with TRBJ1-2, with D perhaps TRBD1 (6 bases). The chain's CDR3 is CASTSQGFYGYTF. CDR3 DNA sequence: TGTGCCAGCACTTCACAGGGATTCTATGGCTACACCTTC.